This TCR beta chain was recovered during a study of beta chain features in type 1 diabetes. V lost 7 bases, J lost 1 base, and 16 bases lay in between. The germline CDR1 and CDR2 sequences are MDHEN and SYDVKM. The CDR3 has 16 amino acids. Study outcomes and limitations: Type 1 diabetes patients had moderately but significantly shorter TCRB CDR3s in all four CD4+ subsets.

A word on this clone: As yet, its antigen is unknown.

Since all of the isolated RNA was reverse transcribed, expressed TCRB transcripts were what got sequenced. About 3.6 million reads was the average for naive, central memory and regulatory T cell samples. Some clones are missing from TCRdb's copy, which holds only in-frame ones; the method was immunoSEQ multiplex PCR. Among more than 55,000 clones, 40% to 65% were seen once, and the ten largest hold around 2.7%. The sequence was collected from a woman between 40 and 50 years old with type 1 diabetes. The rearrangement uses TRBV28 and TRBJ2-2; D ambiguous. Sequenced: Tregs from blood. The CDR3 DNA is TGTGCCAGCATCAAATCCGGGTCCTTGAACACCGGGGAGCTGTTTTTT. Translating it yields CASIKSGSLNTGELFF.